This paragraph reports one TCR beta chain. Time point reported: new active TB diagnosis, blood taken before or within 7 days of starting treatment. On average about 100,000 T cells per donor were immunosequenced. The data are from a study of T cells in tuberculosis. Overall study: IGRA-negative adolescents, IGRA-positive adolescents with latent tuberculosis and adults with active tuberculosis formed this South African cohort. Samples predate treatment or fall within its first 7 days.

Germline CDR1 is LGHNT and CDR2 is FRNRAP. V was pared by 7 bases and J by 2 bases, with 24 bases between. The CDR3 extends over 18 amino acids. The data were produced by immunoSEQ multiplex PCR, yet TCRdb's version contains in-frame clones alone and is incomplete. The sample has about 33,000 clones, 87% seen once. The receptor's source is an adult with tuberculosis. Specimen: PBMCs, collected at tuberculosis diagnosis. This chain uses TRBV12-5 with TRBJ2-1; D possibly corresponds to TRBD2 (6 bases). CDR3 amino acids: CASAPRDCGKGPYNEQFF. The CDR3 DNA follows: TGTGCTAGTGCCCCGCGGGACTGCGGGAAGGGCCCCTACAATGAGCAGTTCTTC.